These 23 T cell receptor beta chains share one sample of origin, sequenced in a study of T cells in Graves' hyperthyroidism and ophthalmopathy (dated by TCRdb to about 2019). Library creation used multiplex PCR. Sequenced using an Illumina HiSeq 2000. The TCR beta CDR3 regions were amplified from RNA transcripts. A first-round RT-PCR of the TCR CDR3 used the HTBI primer set with the Qiagen OneStep RT-PCR kit. TCRdb reworked the public reads: Q25 trimming with fastp, MiXCR clone assembly, productive beta chains retained. Identical CDR3 protein sequences are pooled into one entry, listed with their most common genes and DNA. Present in this sample are fewer than 350,000 distinct CDR3 sequences, around 18% of which were seen just once. The ten top clones hold around 15% of the sample. Sequencing was done on a sample of blood. Receptors were obtained from a middle-aged woman with Graves' ophthalmopathy.

The sample holds many counts of this clonotype. V gene TRBV6-4 combines with J gene TRBJ1-3; TRBD1 aligns across 7 bases. The trim removed 0 bases at V and 0 bases at J, leaving 11 bases unmatched. CDR3 length: 19 residues. Per the germline V gene, CDR1 is MRHNA and CDR2 is SNTAGT. The CDR3 sequence: CASSDSMTTGAYSGNTIYF. In DNA, the CDR3 is TGTGCCAGCAGTGACTCGATGACTACAGGGGCTTACTCTGGAAACACCATATATTTT.

This clonotype has a count of ten or more. The rearrangement links TRBV19 to TRBJ2-5; possibly TRBD1 for D (7 bases). Germline loops: CDR1 LNHDA, CDR2 SQIVND (reference sequence). This CDR3 is built from 12 residues. Trimming stripped 5 bases from V and 5 bases from J, with 9 bases between. This CDR3 is CASSAGGETQYF. In nucleotides, the CDR3 is TGTGCCAGTAGTGCAGGGGGGGAGACCCAGTACTTC.

This rearrangement joins TRBV20-1 to TRBJ2-7; D is ambiguous. TRBJ2-1 explains the end of the DNA better; the J call may be wrong. Germline V lookup: CDR1 DFQATT, CDR2 SNEGSKA (reference sequence). The length of the CDR3 is 15 residues. The CDR3 loop reads CSARVLEPTSYEQFF. The CDR3 region has the DNA TGCAGTGCTAGAGTGCTAGAACCGACCTCCTACGAGCAGTTCTTC.

Many counts were recorded for this clonotype. This sequence joins TRBV15 and TRBJ2-1, with unresolved D. The CDR3 runs 12 residues. The V gene lost 0 bases and the J gene lost 8 bases, with 5 bases spanning the gap. Germline V gene data show CDR1 as LNHNV and CDR2 as YYDKDF (reference sequence). The CDR3, as DNA: TGTGCCACCAGCAGAGATGCCGATGAGCAGTTCTTC. Translated, it gives CATSRDADEQFF. Drawing the rest from reference TRBV15 and TRBJ2-1, the complete variable domain is DAMVIQNPRYQVTQFGKPVTLSCSQTLNHNVMYWYQQKSSQAPKLLFHYYDKDFNNEADTPDNFQSRRPNTSFCFLDIRSPGLGDTAMYLCATSRDADEQFFGPGTRLTVL.

This rearrangement joins TRBV28 to TRBJ1-2; D is perhaps TRBD1 (5 bases). This CDR3 comprises 13 residues. The V end lost 5 bases, the J end lost 8 bases, and 15 bases lay between the germline ends. Germline V CDR1 and CDR2: MDHEN, SYDVKM. CDR3 in amino acids: CASSTSQGRGYTF. CDR3 nucleotides: TGTGCCAGCAGTACCTCCCAGGGCCGGGGCTACACCTTC.

This clonotype occurred many times. The chain recombines TRBV6-2 or TRBV6-3 with TRBJ2-5, with TRBD2 identical over 7 bases. This CDR3 comprises 13 residues. Per germline, CDR1 MNHEY and CDR2 SVGEGT. Trimming at V came to 1 base and at J to 7 bases, leaving 3 bases not matched to a gene. DNA of the CDR3: TGTGCCAGCAGTTACTTCAGGGAGGGGACCCAGTACTTC. This gives the protein CASSYFREGTQYF.

The chain has TRBV6-1 and TRBJ1-6; possibly TRBD1 for D (5 bases). V lost 6 bases to trimming and J lost 7 bases, with 16 bases between them. CDR1 and CDR2 (germline): MNHNS, SASEGT. There are 15 residues in the CDR3. The CDR3 here is CASRAPGRPNSPLHF. CDR3 sequence (DNA): TGTGCCAGCAGAGCCCCGGGACGGCCAAATTCACCCCTCCACTTT.

This clonotype was observed a handful of times. Possible read error: a much larger clone is one base away. This chain uses TRBV3-1 with TRBJ2-7, with 11 bases identical to TRBD2. There are 17 residues in the CDR3. CDR1 and CDR2 (germline): LGHDT, YNNKEL (reference sequence). CDR3 nucleotides: TGTGCCAACAGCCAAGATTTAGCGGGAGGGCCTTGGTACGAGCAGTACTTC. This encodes CANSQDLAGGPWYEQYF.

This chain joins TRBV7-9 and TRBJ2-2; D gene uncertain. The CDR3 length is 15 residues. The germline V gene has CDR1 SEHNR and CDR2 FQNEAQ (reference sequence). V lost 2 bases to trimming and J lost 6 bases, with 13 bases between them. The CDR3 bases are TGTGCCAGCAGCTTAAGTGGGCCGTCGGCCGGGGAGCTGTTTTTT. As protein: CASSLSGPSAGELFF.

This clonotype was recorded many times. The chain joins TRBV7-2 to TRBJ1-5; D possibly corresponds to TRBD1 (6 bases). Germline-derived CDR1 and CDR2 are SGHTA and FQGNSA. The CDR3 runs 15 residues. V was cut by 1 base and J by 7 bases, with 14 bases left in between. CDR3 amino acids: CASSLVAGAGQPQHF. CDR3 DNA sequence: TGTGCCAGCAGCTTAGTCGCGGGGGCCGGCCAGCCCCAGCATTTT.

The chain combines TRBV24-1 with TRBJ1-3; D is possibly TRBD1 (6 bases). Germline V gene lookup returns CDR1 KGHDR and CDR2 SFDVKD. The CDR3 runs 15 residues. V shed 3 bases and J shed 0 bases, with 8 bases lying between them. CDR3 amino acids: CATSDDRTSGNTIYF. The CDR3 nucleotides read TGTGCCACCAGTGATGACAGGACCTCTGGAAACACCATATATTTT.

This clonotype has at least ten counts. The V and J genes are TRBV5-4 and TRBJ2-5; maybe TRBD2 (5 bases). V lost 0 bases to trimming and J lost 5 bases, with 8 bases between them. Germline CDR1 reads SGHNT; CDR2 reads YYREEE (reference sequence). This CDR3 is built from 13 residues. The CDR3 reads CASSLAGFETQYF. The CDR3 region has the DNA TGTGCCAGCAGCTTGGCGGGGTTTGAGACCCAGTACTTC.

This clonotype was found many times. The V call is TRBV6-1, the J call TRBJ2-4; the D gene could be TRBD1 or TRBD2 (5 bases each). V lost 11 bases to trimming and J lost 4 bases, with 15 bases between them. Germline V gene data show CDR1 as MNHNS and CDR2 as SASEGT. This CDR3 region has 13 residues. For the CDR3, the DNA is TGTGCCGTCCGGGACCGCCAGAAAAACATTCAGTACTTC. It codes for CAVRDRQKNIQYF.

In its sample, this clonotype was seen many times. The rearrangement uses TRBV28 and TRBJ1-2; D gene uncertain. Trimming stripped 5 bases from V and 8 bases from J, with 24 bases between. In germline, CDR1 is MDHEN, CDR2 SYDVKM. This CDR3 has 16 amino acids. CDR3 residues: CASSMNLGARMVGYTF. The CDR3 nucleotides read TGTGCCAGCAGTATGAATCTCGGAGCGCGGATGGTCGGCTACACCTTC.

There are a few counts of this clonotype. Germline is not matched at one junction end, which may reflect a read error. The genes are TRBV5-6 and TRBJ1-5, with TRBD1 identical over 8 bases. Germline values: CDR1 SGHDT, CDR2 YYEEEE. The CDR3 length is 16 residues. The CDR3 coding sequence is TGTGCCAGCAGCTTGTTTCAGGGGGCCAGCAATCGGCCCCAGCATTTT. It codes for CASSLFQGASNRPQHF.

This clonotype showed up many times. The rearrangement joins TRBV12-3 or TRBV12-4 to TRBJ2-1, with 9 bases matching TRBD2. This CDR3 region has 16 residues. Trimming at V came to 5 bases and at J to 5 bases, leaving 10 bases not matched to a gene. This CDR3 reads CASSRLMTSGNNEQFF. The CDR3 DNA reads TGTGCCAGCAGTCGTCTCATGACTAGCGGAAACAATGAGCAGTTCTTC.

This clonotype was detected once. The rearrangement uses TRBV6-1 and TRBJ2-4; 13 positions match TRBD2. This CDR3 spans 17 amino acids. V trimming: 8 bases; J trimming: 4 bases; junction bases outside the gene matches: 11. The V gene's germline CDR1 is MNHNS and CDR2 SASEGT. For the CDR3, the DNA is TGTGCCAGCGGTCTGGGGACTAGCGGGACAATAAAAAACATTCAGTACTTC. Translating it yields CASGLGTSGTIKNIQYF.

This clonotype was detected many times. The chain combines TRBV7-9 with TRBJ1-1; maybe TRBD1 (6 bases). Trimming cost V 0 bases and J 6 bases, with 14 bases left between them. This CDR3 spans 15 amino acids. Germline values: CDR1 SEHNR, CDR2 FQNEAQ (reference sequence). The CDR3 nucleotides are TGTGCCAGCAGCTTAGCGGGGACATTCTCGGCTGAAGCTTTCTTT. This sequence encodes CASSLAGTFSAEAFF. Using reference TRBV7-9 and TRBJ1-1 for the parts outside the CDR3, the full variable domain is DTGVSQNPRHKITKRGQNVTFRCDPISEHNRLYWYRQTLGQGPEFLTYFQNEAQLEKSRLLSDRFSAERPKGSFSTLEIQRTEQGDSAMYLCASSLAGTFSAEAFFGQGTRLTVV.

The table lists this clonotype with many counts. V is TRBV9 and J is TRBJ1-2, with no clear D. Germline V gene sequence: CDR1 SGDLS, CDR2 YYNGEE. The CDR3 length is 14 residues. V gave up 2 bases and J gave up 0 bases, with 8 bases separating them. This chain's CDR3 is CASSVSLANYGYTF. The CDR3 bases are TGTGCCAGCAGCGTCAGCCTAGCTAACTATGGCTACACCTTC.

This clonotype was seen at least ten times. The chain carries TRBV6-2 or TRBV6-3 and TRBJ2-6; possible D gene TRBD1, 5 bases. V gave up 4 bases and J gave up 2 bases, with 9 bases separating them. CDR1 is MNHEY, CDR2 SVGEGT, per germline. This CDR3 has 15 amino acids. CDR3 in amino acids: CASSSPRAGANVLTF. The CDR3 region has the DNA TGTGCCAGCAGTTCCCCCAGGGCTGGGGCCAACGTCCTGACTTTC.

This clonotype was seen a handful of times. The V and J genes are TRBV20-1 and TRBJ1-4, with a tentative D call TRBD1 (5 bases). Germline V gives CDR1 DFQATT, CDR2 SNEGSKA (reference sequence). Trimming left V 6 bases short and J 8 bases short, with 19 bases between. CDR3 length: 14 residues. The CDR3, as DNA: TGCAGTGCCGCGGGGGGGGGAGGTTACGAAAAACTGTTTTTT. As protein: CSAAGGGGYEKLFF.

This clonotype was recorded at least ten times. This rearrangement joins TRBV5-1 to TRBJ1-1; 7 bases align to TRBD1. Losses at the gene ends were 1 base for V and 11 bases for J; bases not matched to a gene: 14. CDR3 length: 15 amino acids. Per germline, CDR1 SGHRS and CDR2 YFSETQ. The DNA for the CDR3 is TGCGCCAGCAGCTTGAAGGTTGAGGGCAGGGGGATCGCTTTCTTT. This codes for CASSLKVEGRGIAFF.

This clonotype was counted many times. The rearrangement links TRBV28 to TRBJ1-1, with D maybe TRBD1 (5 bases). CDR1 is MDHEN, CDR2 SYDVKM, per germline. This CDR3 contains 15 residues. The V end lost 5 bases, the J end lost 5 bases, and 18 bases lay between the germline ends. The CDR3 DNA sequence: TGTGCCAGCAGTCCCCCTCGGACACGGGGAACTGAAGCTTTCTTT. Encoded protein: CASSPPRTRGTEAFF.